Listed here are 26 T cell receptor beta chains from one sample, sequenced in a study of cytomegalovirus exposure and HLA in healthy donors (dated by TCRdb to the late 2010s). The method was the immunoSEQ multiplex PCR assay. For the multiplex PCR, a mixture combining 60 forward primers for TCR Vbeta segments and 13 reverse primers for TCR Jbeta segments was used. TCRdb stores this immuneACCESS table with in-frame sequences only. Part of the clones is absent; in the studies checked, under half of the shortfall reflects unresolved V genes, and no reason is known for the rest. The sample table shows 90,000 to 120,000 clones, and 10% are seen once. Of the sample, 5.5% to 7.5% falls within the top ten clones. Sample: PBMCs. The receptors were sampled from a man aged 35 to 55 in good health and CMV-seropositive.

The V gene is TRBV5-1, the J gene TRBJ2-1; TRBD1 matches at 7 bases. V lost 2 bases and J lost 1; bases outside the gene matches: 0. Germline assignment: CDR1 SGHRS and CDR2 YFSETQ. CDR3 size: 14 residues. This CDR3 is CASSFRGSYNEQFF. The CDR3 DNA follows: TGCGCCAGCAGCTTCAGGGGGTCCTACAATGAGCAGTTCTTC.

Comments on this clone: A junction boundary mismatches the germline segment, possibly from a read error. The chain has TRBV27 and TRBJ2-6; D not resolved. Germline values: CDR1 MNHEY, CDR2 SMNVEV (reference sequence). There are 13 residues in the CDR3. The CDR3 DNA follows: TGTGCCAGCAGTGTATCTGGGGCCAACGTCCTGACTTTC. It specifies CASSVSGANVLTF.

A few counts support this clone. This chain links TRBV5-1 with TRBJ1-4; D not resolved. There are 15 residues in the CDR3. Deletions cut 4 bases from V and 0 bases from J, with 10 bases between. From germline, CDR1 is SGHRS and CDR2 YFSETQ. The CDR3 loop reads CASSPVAPTNEKLFF. For the CDR3, the DNA is TGCGCCAGCAGCCCCGTGGCTCCAACTAATGAAAAACTGTTTTTT.

This clone has more than one count but fewer than ten. The chain is built from TRBV28 and TRBJ2-4, with D possibly matching TRBD1 (6 bases). Germline loops: CDR1 MDHEN, CDR2 SYDVKM. The length of the CDR3 is 15 residues. Trimming shortened V by 6 bases and J by 3 bases, and 15 bases separated the two germline ends. The CDR3 DNA is TGTGCCAGCAGACCTGACTTAGGGGGCAAAAACATTCAGTACTTC. Amino acids: CASRPDLGGKNIQYF.

The CDR3 nucleotides read TGTGCCACCAGCAGAGATAGGGCAGGGCCGGTCTATGGCTACACCTTC. Translated, it gives CATSRDRAGPVYGYTF. V is TRBV15 and J is TRBJ1-2; TRBD1 is a possible D gene (5 bases). Trimming stripped 0 bases from V and 4 bases from J, with 15 bases between. Per the germline V gene, CDR1 is LNHNV and CDR2 is YYDKDF (reference sequence). The CDR3 totals 16 residues.

This clone was counted only a few times. The gene calls are TRBV6-5 and TRBJ2-7; possible D gene TRBD1, 6 bases. There are 15 residues in the CDR3. Deletions cut 6 bases from V and 3 bases from J, with 18 bases between. The germline V gene has CDR1 MNHEY and CDR2 SVGAGI. The DNA of the CDR3 is TGTGCCAGCAGCCGAGCCGGGACAAGGCTCTACGAGCAGTACTTC. Translated: CASSRAGTRLYEQYF.

This clone was seen a handful of times. V is TRBV5-6 and J is TRBJ2-7; weak D call: TRBD1 (6 bases). Between the trimmed V and J ends, which lost 3 bases and 6 bases, there was a span of 22 bases. Germline V gene data show CDR1 as SGHDT and CDR2 as YYEEEE. There are 16 residues in the CDR3. The CDR3 DNA reads TGTGCCAGCAGCTATGCAGGGGTCCCAGGGATTGGCGAGCAGTACTTC. The encoded protein is CASSYAGVPGIGEQYF.

This clone was seen a few times. This chain links TRBV6-1 with TRBJ2-4; 7 bases match TRBD1. Germline CDR1 reads MNHNS; CDR2 reads SASEGT. V was pared by 7 bases and J by 0 bases, with 3 bases of the junction left unmatched. The CDR3 is 14 amino acids. CDR3: CASIDRAAKNIQYF. Here the CDR3 DNA reads TGTGCCAGCATCGACAGGGCAGCCAAAAACATTCAGTACTTC.

This clone was observed a handful of times. A junction end diverges from the germline sequence, so it may reflect a read error. The chain links TRBV7-2 to TRBJ2-5; TRBD2 aligns across 11 bases. Germline V gives CDR1 SGHTA, CDR2 FQGNSA. The CDR3 runs 17 residues. The CDR3 DNA follows: TGTGCCAGCAGCTTCGACCGACCACTAGCGGGGGAAGAGAACCAGTACTTC. Its protein product is CASSFDRPLAGEENQYF. Full variable domain (remainder filled in from reference TRBV7-2 and TRBJ2-5): GAGVSQSPSNKVTEKGKDVELRCDPISGHTALYWYRQSLGQGLEFLIYFQGNSAPDKSGLPSDRFSAERTGGSVSTLTIQRTQQEDSAVYLCASSFDRPLAGEENQYFGPGTRLLVL.

This chain joins TRBV6-1 and TRBJ2-2, with 7 bases fitting TRBD1. The CDR3 totals 16 residues. Trimming cost V 2 bases and J 5 bases; bases outside gene matches: 8. From germline, CDR1 is MNHNS and CDR2 SASEGT. The CDR3 nucleotides read TGTGCCAGCAGTGAAATCCCAGGGGGATATACCGGGGAGCTGTTTTTT. Translated: CASSEIPGGYTGELFF.

The genes are TRBV6-1 and TRBJ2-7, with 7 bases fitting TRBD1. With V trimmed by 10 bases and J by 6 bases, 9 bases remained unmatched. The germline gives CDR1 MNHNS, CDR2 SASEGT. The CDR3 length is 12 residues. The CDR3 nucleotides read TGTGCCATCCGGACAGGCGAGGTCGAGCAGTACTTC. Translated, it gives CAIRTGEVEQYF.

The chain combines TRBV13 with TRBJ1-4, with D possibly TRBD1 on 5 matching bases. Trimming took 4 bases from V and 2 from J, leaving 11 bases between them. The germline V gene encodes CDR1 PRHDT and CDR2 FYEKMQ (reference sequence). The CDR3 has 15 residues. The CDR3 spells CASSSAGWTNEKLFF. CDR3 coding DNA: TGTGCCAGCAGCTCAGCAGGGTGGACTAATGAAAAACTGTTTTTT.

This clone has just a few counts. The rearrangement joins TRBV7-8 to TRBJ2-5; 7 nucleotides line up with TRBD2. V gave up 0 bases and J gave up 5 bases; unmatched junction bases: 18. CDR1 and CDR2 (germline): SGHVS, FQNEAQ. The CDR3 is 19 amino acids. The CDR3 DNA is TGTGCCAGCAGCTTAGCTATCGTGGCGGGAGAGATCTTCATCGAGACCCAGTACTTC. Its translation is CASSLAIVAGEIFIETQYF.

The chain joins TRBV19 to TRBJ2-1; 7 bases map to TRBD2. The V gene's germline CDR1 is LNHDA and CDR2 SQIVND (reference sequence). The CDR3 runs to 18 residues. Trimming at V came to 5 bases and at J to 9 bases, leaving 22 bases not matched to a gene. In DNA form, the CDR3 reads TGTGCCAGTAGTGTCTTGGGACGGGAGGCCCTCGGATTCGTTGAGCAGTTCTTC. Translated: CASSVLGREALGFVEQFF.

This clone was seen a few times. The chain joins TRBV28 to TRBJ2-3; 9 bases are shared with TRBD2. Germline values: CDR1 MDHEN, CDR2 SYDVKM. The CDR3 is made up of 13 amino acids. The V gene end was trimmed by 6 bases and the J gene end by 5 bases; junction bases not matched to a gene: 3. CDR3 loop: CASRSGRRDTQYF. The DNA of the CDR3 is TGTGCCAGCAGAAGCGGGAGGAGAGATACGCAGTATTTT.

CDR3 nucleotides: TGTGCCAGCAGCCGGGACAGGATCTACGAGCAGTACTTC. This translates into CASSRDRIYEQYF. V usage is TRBV28 and J usage is TRBJ2-7, with TRBD1 matching over 8 bases. Germline loops: CDR1 MDHEN, CDR2 SYDVKM. This CDR3 region has 13 residues. Trimming cost V 6 bases and J 3 bases; bases outside gene matches: 4.

The chain joins TRBV5-1 to TRBJ2-7; a weak D match, TRBD2 (6 bases). The CDR3 has 13 residues. Germline lookup yields CDR1 SGHRS and CDR2 YFSETQ. Deletions cut 4 bases from V and 3 bases from J, with 11 bases between. CDR3 loop: CASSQTSNYEQYF. In nucleotides, the CDR3 is TGCGCCAGCAGCCAGACTAGTAACTACGAGCAGTACTTC.

The chain is built from TRBV9 and TRBJ2-2, with D possibly being TRBD2 (5 bases). The germline V gene has CDR1 SGDLS and CDR2 YYNGEE. This CDR3 is built from 15 residues. V lost 5 bases and J 0 bases, leaving 11 bases between the germline ends. The chain's CDR3 is CASRGAVANTGELFF. As DNA, the CDR3 is TGTGCCAGCAGGGGAGCGGTAGCGAACACCGGGGAGCTGTTTTTT. The whole variable domain, remainder taken from reference TRBV9 and TRBJ2-2, is DSGVTQTPKHLITATGQRVTLRCSPRSGDLSVYWYQQSLDQGLQFLIQYYNGEERAKGNILERFSAQQFPDLHSELNLSSLELGDSALYFCASRGAVANTGELFFGEGSRLTVL.

A few counts support this clone. CDR3 coding DNA: TGTGCCAGCAGTCGTTTGACAGGGAGCACAGATACGCAGTATTTT. It translates to CASSRLTGSTDTQYF. The V call is TRBV6-5, the J call TRBJ2-3; 7 bases are shared with TRBD1. The germline CDR1 and CDR2 sequences are MNHEY and SVGAGI. The J segment lost 0 bases and the V segment lost 5 bases, leaving 5 bases of the junction unmatched. CDR3 length: 15 residues.

This clone was observed a handful of times. V and J are TRBV5-6 and TRBJ2-7; perhaps TRBD1 as D (6 bases). The germline V gene encodes CDR1 SGHDT and CDR2 YYEEEE. CDR3 length: 14 amino acids. Between the trimmed V and J ends, which lost 0 bases and 3 bases, there was a span of 10 bases. The CDR3 DNA is TGTGCCAGCAGCTTGGACAGGGTGGACTACGAGCAGTACTTC. Translated, it gives CASSLDRVDYEQYF.

This clone has only a few counts. The chain carries TRBV19 and TRBJ1-1; 7 bases map to TRBD1. The CDR3 runs to 14 residues. CDR1 is LNHDA, CDR2 SQIVND, per germline (reference sequence). The ends lost 3 bases at V and 1 base at J; junction bases unmatched: 2. The CDR3 coding sequence is TGTGCCAGTAGTATGACAGGGTCGAACACTGAAGCTTTCTTT. It yields the protein CASSMTGSNTEAFF.

This clone appeared once. The V and J genes are TRBV4-3 and TRBJ2-7; a weak D match, TRBD2 (6 bases). The germline V gene encodes CDR1 LGHNA and CDR2 YSLEER. The CDR3 extends over 15 amino acids. V was shortened by 4 bases and J by 2 bases, with 15 bases between the two germline ends. The CDR3: CASSPRFGGTYEQYF. CDR3 DNA: TGCGCCAGCAGCCCGCGCTTCGGGGGAACCTACGAGCAGTACTTC.

This clone has ten or more counts. The chain joins TRBV6-5 to TRBJ2-3; TRBD2 might be the D (6 bases). Trimming took off 6 bases at V and 8 bases at J, with 15 bases between the two ends. The CDR3 runs 13 residues. CDR1 is MNHEY, CDR2 SVGAGI, per germline. The CDR3 DNA reads as TGTGCCAGCAGGAACTCGAGGGACTTTACGCAGTATTTT. It yields the protein CASRNSRDFTQYF.

This clone was picked up many times. The chain joins TRBV5-1 to TRBJ1-1; TRBD1 matches at 10 bases. CDR3 length: 14 amino acids. V shed 4 bases and J 5 bases; nucleotides not matched to a gene: 5. CDR1 SGHRS and CDR2 YFSETQ come from the germline V gene. As DNA, the CDR3 is TGCGCCAGCAGCATAGGACAGGGGGGGACTGAAGCTTTCTTT. Translated: CASSIGQGGTEAFF.

This clone came up a few times. V usage is TRBV19 and J usage is TRBJ2-6; 9 nucleotides align to TRBD1. The germline gives CDR1 LNHDA, CDR2 SQIVND (reference sequence). The CDR3 totals 16 residues. V lost 9 bases to trimming and J lost 0 bases; unmatched junction nucleotides: 6. The CDR3 DNA reads as TGTGCCAGCACCGGGACAGGGTACTCTGGGGCCAACGTCCTGACTTTC. Translated, it gives CASTGTGYSGANVLTF.

The rearrangement links TRBV7-3 to TRBJ2-7, with D tentatively TRBD1 (6 bases). The CDR3 runs to 13 residues. Looked up from germline, CDR1 is SGHTA and CDR2 is FQGTGA. Trimming pared 2 bases from V and 6 bases from J, leaving 11 bases between. DNA for the CDR3: TGTGCCAGCAGCTTATCCAGGGGTCGCGAGCAGTACTTC. Protein sequence: CASSLSRGREQYF.